This TCR beta chain was sequenced for a study of cytomegalovirus exposure and HLA in healthy donors. This clone has just one count. Antigen unknown. Study-level results: In vitro, a few CMV-associated chains proved specific for CMV antigens. No immune exposure information besides CMV serostatus was available. Diagnosis of cytomegalovirus status made by the classifier reportedly showed high specificity and sensitivity. Excluded: some indistinguishable V segments such as TRBV6-2 and TRBV6-3.

The PCR contained 60 Vbeta and 13 Jbeta primers. Method: immunoSEQ multiplex PCR; TCRdb's copy keeps in-frame clones and lacks some. The sample includes about 120,000 clones, approximately 84% seen only once; the top ten take about 0.22%. Germline V lookup: CDR1 SGHRS, CDR2 YFSETQ. V lost 2 bases and J lost 7, with 12 bases in between. This CDR3 has 14 residues. The sequencing input was PBMCs. The receptor comes from a man between 45 and 60 years old in good health and CMV-seronegative. The chain is built from TRBV5-1 and TRBJ2-2, with TRBD2 as a possible D gene (5 bases). CDR3 protein: CASSFRERNGELFF. The CDR3 nucleotides read TGCGCCAGCAGCTTCCGGGAAAGAAACGGGGAGCTGTTTTTT.